This entry concerns a single T cell receptor (beta chain). Germline lookup yields CDR1 SQVTM and CDR2 ANQGSEA. The CDR3 extends over 14 amino acids. The V segment lost 8 bases and the J segment 4 bases; nucleotides outside the gene matches: 7. The data belong to a study of blood T cell repertoires in COVID-19. In the study's own analysis: From reference gene primer amplification, estimates of nucleated cell counts were derived. Sequenced by immunoSEQ multiplex PCR; TCRdb stores in-frame clones only, minus some. V, J and clone size derive from that table, while D and trimming were established from the DNA sequence. The data contain under 300,000 clones, 89% of them singletons.

Sample: peripheral blood. V usage is TRBV29-1 and J usage is TRBJ2-3; 12 bases match TRBD1. The clonotype originates from a man aged 50-60 years with acute or convalescent COVID-19. The CDR3 sequence: CSSAGTGGADTQYF. CDR3 nucleotide sequence: TGCAGCTCAGCCGGGACAGGGGGCGCAGATACGCAGTATTTT.